This is a list of T cell receptor beta chains from one sample in a study of blood T cell repertoires in COVID-19. Assay used: immunoSEQ multiplex PCR; TCRdb lists only in-frame clones, some missing. The sample comprises some 70,000 clones, roughly 87% of which are singletons, and more than 0.4% rests with the top ten. Sequenced: peripheral blood. The receptors were sampled from a man in his fifties or sixties with COVID-19, enrolled during active disease. Each CDR3 is given with its conserved first and last residue. The order of the fields is clone size, V gene, CDR3 protein. Size is stated for part of the rows, as once, few or many counts, or as a class when the clone is expanded.

size: .; V: TRBV5-1; CDR3: CASSLAGLAGSQYF
size: .; V: TRBV28; CDR3: CASSFVSFRTDTQYF
size: once; V: TRBV6-5; CDR3: CATLRQGLTEAFF
size: few; V: TRBV5-1; CDR3: CASSQDRPNTEAFF
size: .; V: TRBV2; CDR3: CASSARQLGNTIYF
size: .; V: TRBV14; CDR3: CASSQGFAFEQYF
size: .; V: TRBV19; CDR3: CASSTTENTEAFF
size: .; V: TRBV28; CDR3: CASRGADPNTIYF
size: once; V: TRBV3-1/TRBV3-2; CDR3: CASSPPGRTEAFF
size: once; V: TRBV11-3; CDR3: CASSLADSTEAFF
size: .; V: TRBV5-1; CDR3: CASSLAWTSGMNEQFF
size: .; V: TRBV4-1; CDR3: CASSQGPSVHNEQFF
size: .; V: TRBV27; CDR3: CASSYRGSYEQYF
size: .; V: TRBV6-5; CDR3: CATTVNYGYTF
size: .; V: TRBV5-8; CDR3: CASSYRGRGYGYTF
size: once; V: TRBV28; CDR3: CASSLLAGVGGANVLTF
size: .; V: TRBV24-1; CDR3: CATPEGATNEKLFF
size: .; V: TRBV6-2/TRBV6-3; CDR3: CASSYSDLGQESREQFF
size: .; V: TRBV21-1; CDR3: CASSKVSGSPYEQYF
size: .; V: TRBV25-1; CDR3: CASSGRTGSYTEAFF
size: .; V: TRBV5-1; CDR3: CASSLVVAGGREQYF
size: .; V: TRBV30; CDR3: CAWSDKGYTDTQYF
size: .; V: TRBV3-1/TRBV3-2; CDR3: CASSQGRDQPQHF
size: .; V: TRBV20-1; CDR3: CSASRVSQYF
size: .; V: TRBV18; CDR3: CASSPSAREETYEQYF
size: .; V: TRBV29-1; CDR3: CSLGGSYNEQFF
size: .; V: TRBV5-1; CDR3: CASSLKTGTSTDTQYF
size: .; V: TRBV9; CDR3: CASSVGREVRDTQYF
size: .; V: TRBV9; CDR3: CASSVGVGGYNEQFF
size: .; V: TRBV4-1; CDR3: CASSSLTLSYEQYF
size: .; V: TRBV1; CDR3: CTSSQGQGLQETQYF
size: once; V: TRBV3-1/TRBV3-2; CDR3: CASSAPRGLNTGELFF
size: .; V: TRBV27; CDR3: CASRSRTGGLNEQFF
size: .; V: TRBV7-9; CDR3: CASSLGDETGVRAFF
size: once; V: TRBV5-1; CDR3: CASSDRDTGGGYTF
size: .; V: TRBV5-4; CDR3: CASSLAASGRDNEQFF
size: .; V: TRBV5-1; CDR3: CASSPRRDTEAFF
size: .; V: TRBV30; CDR3: CAWSELAGGYNEQFF
size: .; V: TRBV7-9; CDR3: CASSLTSFEQFF
size: .; V: TRBV5-5; CDR3: CATTAKVSGSTYEQYF
size: .; V: TRBV7-2; CDR3: CASSPDRVRTEAFF
size: .; V: TRBV6-1; CDR3: CASSSSGGTQPQHF
size: .; V: TRBV11-3; CDR3: CASSQGLAGGREQFF
size: .; V: TRBV29-1; CDR3: CSVEEGRNTEAFF
size: .; V: TRBV12-3/TRBV12-4; CDR3: CASSKQGTEAFF
size: .; V: TRBV5-4; CDR3: CATVDGGGSGNTIYF
size: .; V: TRBV11-3; CDR3: CASSLSPDLKRGIDTQYF
size: .; V: TRBV5-4; CDR3: CASSSGQGAWDEQFF
size: .; V: TRBV7-2; CDR3: CASSFQLSDYEQYF
size: once; V: TRBV19; CDR3: CASRGVQGARTEAFF
size: .; V: TRBV29-1; CDR3: CSVVQGDHEQYF
size: once; V: TRBV5-1; CDR3: CASSEQQETQYF
size: few; V: TRBV5-1; CDR3: CASSSRTGNTEAFF
size: .; V: TRBV27; CDR3: CASSPQNWDTEAFF
size: .; V: TRBV7-2; CDR3: CASRIASSSYNEQFF